Listed here are 23 T cell receptor beta chains from one sample, sequenced in a study of a mutant IDH1 vaccine in newly diagnosed glioma (dated by TCRdb to the early 2020s). The sample's time point label, decoded: week 23, last vaccination. Every vaccine dose consisted of 300 ug of a 20-mer mutant IDH1 peptide in Montanide, administered subcutaneously together with topical imiquimod. To prepare the library, the immunoSEQ multiplex PCR assay was applied. TCRdb mirrors the immuneACCESS table, restricted to in-frame sequences. Some clones are absent from its copies; in checked studies, under half trace to an unresolved V gene, and the reason for the others is unknown. The sample records over 45,000 clones, 80% of which are singletons. The ten top clones hold about 6.3% of the sample. These receptors lack a known antigen. Specimen: PBMCs, collected from a glioma patient whose treatment included an IDH1 peptide vaccine. The receptors stem from a man aged 35-49 years with glioma.

V usage is TRBV21-1 and J usage is TRBJ2-5; the table calls TRBD2, which could not be checked here. TRBV21-1 is a pseudogene segment. The CDR3 runs 18 residues. The CDR3 nucleotides read TGTGCCAGCAGTACCCCGAGGTCCGGGGAGGGGACCAAAGAGACCCAGTACTTC. Translated: CASSTPRSGEGTKETQYF.

This clone appeared a few times. The chain employs TRBV19 and TRBJ1-5, with D possibly being TRBD1 (5 bases). Germline V gives CDR1 LNHDA, CDR2 SQIVND (reference sequence). Trimming stripped 8 bases from V and 4 bases from J, with 12 bases between. There are 13 residues in the CDR3. As DNA, the CDR3 is TGTGCCAGTGTGCAGGGTTGGAATCAGCCCCAGCATTTT. Protein product: CASVQGWNQPQHF. Variable domain in full (rest from reference TRBV19 and TRBJ1-5): DGGITQSPKYLFRKEGQNVTLSCEQNLNHDAMYWYRQDPGQGLRLIYYSQIVNDFQKGDIAEGYSVSREKKESFPLTVTSAQKNPTAFYLCASVQGWNQPQHFGDGTRLSIL.

Remarks on this clone: An end of the junction does not agree with germline; a read error may underlie this. The genes are TRBV7-7 and TRBJ2-3; 7 nucleotides agree with TRBD2. Germline loops: CDR1 SSHAT, CDR2 FNYEAQ (reference sequence). The CDR3 is made up of 15 amino acids. CDR3 loop: CASSLGAGDTDTQYF. The CDR3 nucleotides are TGTGCTAGCAGCTTAGGGGCGGGGGACACAGATACGCAGTATTTT.

This clone was seen a handful of times. The chain has TRBV18 and TRBJ1-1; D gene unclear. Germline V gene lookup returns CDR1 KGHSH and CDR2 LQKENI. V shed 6 bases and J shed 0 bases, with 11 bases lying between them. The CDR3 is 14 amino acids. The CDR3 bases are TGTGCCAGCTCCACGGCTAGTCTGAACACTGAAGCTTTCTTT. It is translated as CASSTASLNTEAFF.

This clone was observed a handful of times. The junction departs from the called germline gene at one end, perhaps through a read error. The J gene is TRBJ1-2, the V gene TRBV7-2; D gene unclear. Germline loops: CDR1 SGHTA, CDR2 FQGNSA. The CDR3 runs to 13 residues. DNA of the CDR3: TGCGCCAGCAGCTTAGTGTCGATTCGGGGCTACACCTTC. Its translation is CASSLVSIRGYTF. The full variable domain, its missing parts supplied by reference TRBV7-2 and TRBJ1-2, is GAGVSQSPSNKVTEKGKDVELRCDPISGHTALYWYRQSLGQGLEFLIYFQGNSAPDKSGLPSDRFSAERTGGSVSTLTIQRTQQEDSAVYLCASSLVSIRGYTFGSGTRLTVV.

The chain couples TRBV7-9 to TRBJ1-1; D is ambiguous. The germline CDR1 and CDR2 sequences are SEHNR and FQNEAQ (reference sequence). Trimming cost V 3 bases and J 5 bases, with 10 bases left between them. This CDR3 is 13 amino acids long. DNA for the CDR3: TGTGCCAGCAGCTTGACCCCTCGGACTGAAGCTTTCTTT. It specifies CASSLTPRTEAFF.

This chain's CDR3 is CASSQWTGTNYGYTF. The CDR3 nucleotides are TGCGCCAGCAGCCAATGGACAGGAACTAACTATGGCTACACCTTC. V and J are TRBV5-1 and TRBJ1-2; 7 bases map to TRBD1. This CDR3 has 15 amino acids. Germline CDR1 and CDR2: SGHRS and YFSETQ. Germline trimming cut 4 bases from V and 0 bases from J; bases unmatched to any gene: 6.

The chain carries TRBV15 and TRBJ1-6, with D uncertain. Germline CDR1 and CDR2: LNHNV and YYDKDF (reference sequence). This CDR3 region has 14 residues. V was clipped by 4 bases and J by 10 bases, with 14 bases between them. CDR3 bases: TGTGCCACCAGCACCTCCCAACCCCAATCACCCCTCCACTTT. Its translation: CATSTSQPQSPLHF.

This chain links TRBV10-3 with TRBJ2-7; D perhaps matches TRBD1 (6 bases). Trimming shortened V by 6 bases and J by 6 bases, and 21 bases separated the two germline ends. The CDR3 totals 15 residues. Germline CDR1 and CDR2: ENHRY and SYGVKD. Here the CDR3 reads CAIRSPGHLNSEQYF. CDR3 DNA sequence: TGTGCCATCAGGTCTCCGGGACATCTCAATTCCGAGCAGTACTTC.

The chain recombines TRBV5-1 with TRBJ2-1; 7 bases are a match to TRBD1. CDR1 SGHRS and CDR2 YFSETQ come from the germline V gene. CDR3 length equals 15 residues. Trimming cost V 0 bases and J 5 bases; bases outside gene matches: 5. The DNA of the CDR3 is TGCGCCAGCAGCTTGGAGGGGGCCTCTCACAATGAGCAGTTCTTC. Translated, it gives CASSLEGASHNEQFF.

V gene TRBV25-1 combines with J gene TRBJ1-5, with D unclear. The CDR3 totals 13 residues. The V end lost 3 bases, the J end lost 9 bases, and 12 bases lay between the germline ends. CDR1 is MGHDK, CDR2 SYGVNS, per germline. The CDR3 DNA follows: TGTGCCAGCAGTGATTGGGGTTGGGGGCCCCAGCATTTT. Amino acid sequence: CASSDWGWGPQHF.

The V gene is TRBV5-1, the J gene TRBJ2-3; weak D call: TRBD1 (5 bases). Trimming left V 4 bases short and J 4 bases short, with 10 bases between. Per the germline V gene, CDR1 is SGHRS and CDR2 is YFSETQ. The CDR3 spans 13 residues. CDR3 in DNA: TGCGCCAGCAGCCCCAGGGCGCCAGATACGCAGTATTTT. Amino acid sequence: CASSPRAPDTQYF.

The chain combines TRBV6-1 with TRBJ1-2, with D uncertain. Germline lookup yields CDR1 MNHNS and CDR2 SASEGT. The CDR3 covers 12 residues. Trimming left V 2 bases short and J 5 bases short, with 6 bases between. CDR3 sequence reads: CASSEPEYGYTF. Here the CDR3 DNA reads TGTGCCAGCAGTGAACCCGAATATGGCTACACCTTC.

V and J are TRBV6-1 and TRBJ2-7; TRBD2 aligns across 7 bases. The CDR3 spans 15 residues. Germline CDR1 MNHNS, CDR2 SASEGT. V shed 7 bases, J shed 3 bases, and the junction held 12 bases outside the gene matches. The CDR3 DNA is TGTGCCAGCAATGGGGAGGGAGGAAAGGACTACGAGCAGTACTTC. It yields the protein CASNGEGGKDYEQYF.

The rearrangement uses TRBV25-1 and TRBJ2-3; D uncertain. Germline V gene lookup returns CDR1 MGHDK and CDR2 SYGVNS. The CDR3 contains 16 residues. V was cut by 3 bases and J by 3 bases, with 16 bases left in between. The CDR3 region has the DNA TGTGCCAGCAGTGAGTCAATATTGCCGGTAACAGATACGCAGTATTTT. It is translated as CASSESILPVTDTQYF.

The V gene is TRBV12-1, the J gene TRBJ2-5; the table's D call TRBD1 went unverified against the DNA. TRBV12-1 is a pseudogene locus. CDR3 size: 13 residues. The CDR3 sequence: CASSSPGAETQYF. The CDR3 DNA reads TGTGCCAGCAGCTCCCCAGGCGCAGAGACCCAGTACTTC.

This clone appeared once. The chain links TRBV5-4 to TRBJ2-7; 7 bases match TRBD1. The CDR3 has 15 amino acids. CDR1 is SGHNT, CDR2 YYREEE, per germline (reference sequence). Germline trimming cut 3 bases from V and 0 bases from J; bases unmatched to any gene: 6. The CDR3 DNA reads TGTGCCAGCAGCTCAGACAGGGCCAGCTCCTACGAGCAGTACTTC. Translation gives CASSSDRASSYEQYF.

This chain connects TRBV10-1 to TRBJ2-2; perhaps TRBD1 as D (6 bases). V was pared by 4 bases and J by 7 bases, with 10 bases between. The CDR3 runs 13 residues. Looked up from germline, CDR1 is WNHNN and CDR2 is SYGVQD (reference sequence). CDR3 region: CASSGGPNGELFF. The CDR3 region has the DNA TGCGCCAGCAGTGGGGGGCCGAACGGGGAGCTGTTTTTT.

The CDR3 region is CASSLRTGAYNEQFF. The CDR3 DNA follows: TGTGCCAGCAGCCTCCGGACAGGGGCCTACAATGAGCAGTTCTTC. V and J are TRBV7-9 and TRBJ2-1; the match to TRBD1 covers 9 bases. Germline values: CDR1 SEHNR, CDR2 FQNEAQ (reference sequence). This CDR3 contains 15 residues. Losses at the gene ends were 5 bases for V and 2 bases for J; bases not matched to a gene: 4. The full variable domain, in which reference TRBV7-9 and TRBJ2-1 provide the parts outside the CDR3, is DTGVSQNPRHKITKRGQNVTFRCDPISEHNRLYWYRQTLGQGPEFLTYFQNEAQLEKSRLLSDRFSAERPKGSFSTLEIQRTEQGDSAMYLCASSLRTGAYNEQFFGPGTRLTVL.

This clone was observed a single time. Here the CDR3 DNA reads TGTGCCAGCAGTTTCGTTGAGGATCAGCCCCAGCATTTT. Its translation is CASSFVEDQPQHF. The rearrangement joins TRBV27 to TRBJ1-5; D unresolved. CDR3 size: 13 residues. Germline CDR1 and CDR2: MNHEY and SMNVEV (reference sequence). V lost 3 bases, J lost 5 bases, and 8 bases lay in between.

In this sample, this clone turned up a few times. The chain has TRBV19 and TRBJ1-4; D unclear. The length of the CDR3 is 13 residues. V lost 6 bases, J lost 7 bases, and 12 bases lay in between. From germline, CDR1 is LNHDA and CDR2 SQIVND (reference sequence). CDR3 in amino acids: CASSREKGEKLFF. The CDR3 region has the DNA TGTGCCAGTAGCCGGGAGAAGGGTGAAAAACTGTTTTTT.

This clone showed up just a few times. This sequence joins TRBV4-1 and TRBJ2-3; 7 nucleotides align to TRBD1. V lost 2 bases to trimming and J lost 4 bases; unmatched junction nucleotides: 9. Germline V gene data show CDR1 as MGHRA and CDR2 as YSYEKL. This CDR3 region has 16 residues. In DNA form, the CDR3 reads TGCGCCAGCAGCCAACCGACAGGGAAGTTAGCAGATACGCAGTATTTT. This translates into CASSQPTGKLADTQYF.

This sequence joins TRBV6-6 and TRBJ1-4; no firm D call. The V gene's germline CDR1 is MNHNY and CDR2 SVGAGI (reference sequence). V lost 6 bases, J lost 7 bases, and 15 bases lay in between. This CDR3 is built from 14 residues. CDR3 coding DNA: TGTGCCAGCAGCCTCGGACCTGGTGCTGAAAAACTGTTTTTT. Amino acids: CASSLGPGAEKLFF.